These 26 T cell receptor beta chains were all obtained from the same sample, sequenced in a study of human T cells and chemical hapten exposure. TCRdb recomputed calls from the RACE reads with MiXCR, one row per CDR3 protein. This sample has about 120,000 distinct CDR3 sequences, with about 14% found just once. Described time point: pre-sensitization, week 0. Sample treatment: therapeutic diphenylcyclopropenone sensitization with weekly scalp DPC. The input for sequencing was whole blood, taken in connection with sensitization to the hapten diphenylcyclopropenone (DPC). The origin of the receptors is a woman aged 18-29 years with alopecia areata. Some clones in this sample may be carry-over from other donors' samples.

V is TRBV18 and J is TRBJ2-3; TRBD1 is a possible D gene (5 bases). Germline values: CDR1 KGHSH, CDR2 LQKENI. CDR3 length: 13 amino acids. Trimming took off 3 bases at V and 4 bases at J, with 8 bases between the two ends. CDR3 region: CASSPRQSDTQYF. In DNA form, the CDR3 reads TGTGCCAGCTCACCGCGACAGTCAGATACGCAGTATTTT.

V usage is TRBV27 and J usage is TRBJ2-7, with D perhaps TRBD1 or TRBD2 (5 bases each). Germline CDR1 MNHEY, CDR2 SMNVEV (reference sequence). The CDR3 is 17 amino acids. With 2 bases removed from V and 3 bases from J, the gap between germline ends came to 20 bases. CDR3 residues: CASSLTYVGDPNYEQYF. In nucleotides, the CDR3 is TGTGCCAGCAGTTTAACCTATGTCGGGGACCCCAACTACGAGCAGTACTTC.

This clonotype has only a few counts. The chain couples TRBV4-3 to TRBJ2-7, with 9 bases lining up with TRBD1. Per the germline V gene, CDR1 is LGHNA and CDR2 is YSLEER. V lost 2 bases to trimming and J lost 3 bases; unmatched junction nucleotides: 5. The CDR3 is made up of 15 amino acids. The CDR3 reads CASSQSPTGGYEQYF. The DNA for the CDR3 is TGCGCCAGCAGCCAATCCCCGACAGGGGGCTACGAGCAGTACTTC.

The J gene is TRBJ1-2, the V gene TRBV29-1; D is perhaps TRBD1 (5 bases). The CDR3 extends over 12 amino acids. V was pared by 6 bases and J by 0 bases, with 8 bases between. CDR1 is SQVTM, CDR2 ANQGSEA, per germline. The CDR3 sequence is CSVRQTNYGYTF. CDR3 DNA sequence: TGCAGCGTCCGACAGACTAACTATGGCTACACCTTC.

The rearrangement joins TRBV25-1 to TRBJ2-5, with D maybe TRBD2 (6 bases). The V end lost 4 bases, the J end lost 1 base, and 19 bases lay between the germline ends. The CDR3 totals 17 residues. The V gene's germline CDR1 is MGHDK and CDR2 SYGVNS. The CDR3 region is CASSAIWAGTSQETQYF. Written as DNA, the CDR3 is TGTGCCAGCAGTGCAATCTGGGCCGGGACTTCCCAAGAGACCCAGTACTTC.

This clonotype was picked up many times. This chain uses TRBV20-1 with TRBJ2-3; TRBD2 aligns across 8 bases. Per the germline V gene, CDR1 is DFQATT and CDR2 is SNEGSKA (reference sequence). J was trimmed by 6 bases and V by 5 bases; bases with no gene match: 4. This CDR3 region has 12 residues. CDR3 sequence reads: CSAPRLADTQYF. CDR3 nucleotide sequence: TGCAGTGCTCCGAGACTAGCGGATACGCAGTATTTT.

This clonotype appeared a few times. This sequence joins TRBV19 and TRBJ2-6; D gene ambiguous. The germline CDR1 and CDR2 sequences are LNHDA and SQIVND (reference sequence). Trimming stripped 4 bases from V and 0 bases from J, with 13 bases between. The CDR3 runs to 17 residues. This CDR3 reads CASSKQQPYSGANVLTF. The CDR3 DNA follows: TGTGCCAGTAGTAAGCAGCAGCCTTACTCTGGGGCCAACGTCCTGACTTTC.

The chain is built from TRBV7-2 and TRBJ2-1; D unclear. The germline CDR1 and CDR2 sequences are SGHTA and FQGNSA. Trimming took off 3 bases at V and 6 bases at J, with 15 bases between the two ends. There are 15 residues in the CDR3. CDR3 protein: CASSFIPGGANEQFF. CDR3 DNA: TGTGCCAGCAGCTTTATCCCGGGTGGTGCCAATGAGCAGTTCTTC. Together with reference TRBV7-2 and TRBJ2-1, the CDR3 gives the full variable domain: GAGVSQSPSNKVTEKGKDVELRCDPISGHTALYWYRQSLGQGLEFLIYFQGNSAPDKSGLPSDRFSAERTGGSVSTLTIQRTQQEDSAVYLCASSFIPGGANEQFFGPGTRLTVL.

The chain recombines TRBV28 with TRBJ1-4; 9 nucleotides match TRBD1. CDR3 length: 14 residues. The V gene's germline CDR1 is MDHEN and CDR2 SYDVKM. The J segment lost 5 bases and the V segment lost 11 bases, leaving 9 bases of the junction unmatched. CDR3 protein: CAGTRTGENEKLFF. The CDR3 DNA reads TGTGCCGGCACCAGGACAGGGGAAAATGAAAAACTGTTTTTT.

The chain links TRBV7-2 to TRBJ2-3; no clear D gene. V was cut by 1 base and J by 9 bases, with 11 bases left in between. This CDR3 spans 13 amino acids. Germline CDR1 is SGHTA and CDR2 is FQGNSA. The CDR3 spells CASSLGVPPTQYF. The CDR3 DNA reads TGTGCCAGCAGCTTAGGTGTTCCCCCCACGCAGTATTTT.

The V and J genes are TRBV2 and TRBJ1-2, with TRBD1 identical over 7 bases. V lost 6 bases, J lost 1 base, and 11 bases stayed unmatched. CDR1 and CDR2 (germline): SNHLY, FYNNEI. CDR3 length equals 16 residues. DNA of the CDR3: TGTGCCAGCAGCCAGGGGGACAGCTTCATTAACTATGGCTACACCTTC. Translating gives CASSQGDSFINYGYTF. The full variable domain, in which reference TRBV2 and TRBJ1-2 provide the parts outside the CDR3, is EPEVTQTPSHQVTQMGQEVILRCVPISNHLYFYWYRQILGQKVEFLVSFYNNEISEKSEIFDDQFSVERPDGSNFTLKIRSTKLEDSAMYFCASSQGDSFINYGYTFGSGTRLTVV.

This rearrangement joins TRBV6-2 or TRBV6-3 to TRBJ2-1; possible D gene TRBD1, 5 bases. There are 16 residues in the CDR3. Germline V gives CDR1 MNHEY, CDR2 SVGEGT. The V gene lost 6 bases and the J gene lost 7 bases, with 22 bases spanning the gap. The CDR3 bases are TGTGCCAGCAGGGGATCCAATACGCGAAACAGGAATGAGCAGTTCTTC. Its translation: CASRGSNTRNRNEQFF.

The gene calls are TRBV12-3 or TRBV12-4 and TRBJ1-2; D is unclear. V lost 3 bases to trimming and J lost 7 bases, with 3 bases between them. The CDR3 loop spans 10 amino acids. CDR3 bases: TGTGCCAGCAGTTTTGCTGGCTACACCTTC. This gives the protein CASSFAGYTF.

The J gene is TRBJ2-1, the V gene TRBV5-5, with 8 bases identical to TRBD1. The CDR3 spans 16 residues. CDR1 is SGHKS, CDR2 YYEKEE, per germline (reference sequence). V trimming: 5 bases; J trimming: 0 bases; junction bases outside the gene matches: 7. The CDR3 region is CASRWGTGASYNEQFF. The CDR3 DNA sequence: TGTGCCAGCAGGTGGGGGACAGGAGCCTCCTACAATGAGCAGTTCTTC.

A note on this clonotype: A much larger clone lies a single base off, so this may be a read error. CDR3 amino acids: CASRSTSSGYEQYF. CDR3 bases: TGTGCCAGCAGATCAACTTCTAGCGGCTACGAGCAGTACTTC. The chain is built from TRBV7-2 and TRBJ2-7, with 7 nucleotides matching TRBD2. V lost 6 bases and J lost 3; bases outside the gene matches: 8. The CDR3 loop spans 14 amino acids. Germline CDR1 SGHTA, CDR2 FQGNSA. The full variable domain, rest sourced from reference TRBV7-2 and TRBJ2-7, is GAGVSQSPSNKVTEKGKDVELRCDPISGHTALYWYRQSLGQGLEFLIYFQGNSAPDKSGLPSDRFSAERTGGSVSTLTIQRTQQEDSAVYLCASRSTSSGYEQYFGPGTRLTVT.

The J gene is TRBJ2-7, the V gene TRBV20-1; D uncertain. The CDR3 has 14 amino acids. V was pared by 6 bases and J by 3 bases, with 18 bases between. Germline CDR1 and CDR2: DFQATT and SNEGSKA (reference sequence). CDR3 DNA: TGCAGTGCCTCTACCGGCCGCGCGGACTACGAGCAGTACTTC. This sequence encodes CSASTGRADYEQYF.

In its sample, this clonotype was seen many times. The J gene is TRBJ2-1, the V gene TRBV7-9, with D uncertain. Germline V lookup: CDR1 SEHNR, CDR2 FQNEAQ (reference sequence). CDR3 length: 13 amino acids. The V end lost 6 bases, the J end lost 4 bases, and 10 bases lay between the germline ends. CDR3 loop: CASSIRSYNEQFF. CDR3 sequence (DNA): TGTGCCAGCAGTATCAGGAGTTACAATGAGCAGTTCTTC.

This clonotype has ten or more counts. The J gene is TRBJ2-7, the V gene TRBV12-3 or TRBV12-4; the D gene is possibly TRBD1 (6 bases). CDR3 length: 15 residues. Between the trimmed V and J ends, which lost 7 bases and 2 bases, there was a span of 18 bases. The CDR3 region has the DNA TGTGCCAGCACCTCAGGAAGGGGGACACCCTACGAGCAGTACTTC. Its protein is CASTSGRGTPYEQYF.

This clonotype was found many times. The chain is built from TRBV7-6 and TRBJ1-3; D gene unclear. The V and J ends lost 4 bases and 0 bases respectively, with 19 bases between them. The CDR3 contains 18 residues. Germline CDR1 reads SGHVS; CDR2 reads FNYEAQ. CDR3 sequence (DNA): TGTGCCAGCAGCTCTATGGGCCCGACGGCCAACTCTGGAAACACCATATATTTT. Translated: CASSSMGPTANSGNTIYF.

This clonotype was seen many times. The V gene is TRBV5-1, the J gene TRBJ2-3; 7 positions agree with TRBD2. CDR1 SGHRS and CDR2 YFSETQ come from the germline V gene. CDR3 length: 14 residues. Trimming cost V 6 bases and J 2 bases; bases outside gene matches: 6. The CDR3 DNA reads as TGCGCCAGCAACCCTAGCGGAGACACAGATACGCAGTATTTT. It translates to CASNPSGDTDTQYF.

This clonotype came up many times. The chain carries TRBV5-1 and TRBJ2-7; TRBD2 might be the D (6 bases). CDR3 length: 14 residues. CDR1 is SGHRS and CDR2 is YFSETQ in the germline V gene. V lost 4 bases, J lost 4 bases, and 15 bases lay in between. CDR3 sequence: CASSQSSVGYEQYF. The CDR3 region has the DNA TGCGCCAGCAGCCAATCTAGCGTCGGGTACGAGCAGTACTTC.

The chain employs TRBV5-1 and TRBJ1-1; D call uncertain. This CDR3 contains 15 residues. Trimming took off 0 bases at V and 1 base at J, with 10 bases between the two ends. Germline CDR1 reads SGHRS; CDR2 reads YFSETQ. This chain's CDR3 is CASSLVAGPNTEAFF. In DNA, the CDR3 is TGCGCCAGCAGCTTGGTGGCAGGCCCGAACACTGAAGCTTTCTTT.

This clonotype was picked up many times. This rearrangement joins TRBV7-2 to TRBJ2-2, with D perhaps TRBD1 (5 bases). The CDR3 sequence is 15 residues long. Trimming took 2 bases from V and 5 from J, leaving 12 bases between them. Germline V gives CDR1 SGHTA, CDR2 FQGNSA. CDR3: CASSLQQGKTGELFF. Written as DNA, the CDR3 is TGTGCCAGCAGCTTACAGCAGGGAAAGACCGGGGAGCTGTTTTTT.

This clonotype was seen many times. This chain uses TRBV21-1 with TRBJ2-7; the D call in the table, TRBD1, was not verified against the DNA. TRBV21-1 is marked as a pseudogene. The CDR3 is 12 residues long. CDR3 protein: CARTSGVREQYF. CDR3 coding DNA: TGTGCCAGGACGTCCGGGGTCCGGGAGCAGTACTTC.

The chain employs TRBV7-6 and TRBJ2-2; 7 bases are shared with TRBD1. The CDR3 contains 15 residues. In germline, CDR1 is SGHVS, CDR2 FNYEAQ. After removal of 6 bases from V and 4 bases from J, the junction contained 8 bases not matched to a gene. CDR3 in amino acids: CASRADRVVTGELFF. Written as DNA, the CDR3 is TGTGCCAGCAGGGCAGACAGGGTGGTCACCGGGGAGCTGTTTTTT.

The chain joins TRBV6-5 to TRBJ1-5, with TRBD1 matching over 10 bases. J was trimmed by 6 bases and V by 6 bases; bases with no gene match: 8. This CDR3 comprises 15 residues. CDR1 and CDR2 from the germline V gene are MNHEY and SVGAGI. CDR3 residues: CASSPDRGPGQPQHF. CDR3 coding DNA: TGTGCCAGCAGCCCTGACAGGGGGCCTGGTCAGCCCCAGCATTTT.